A single sample is the source of the 13 T cell receptor beta chains below, sequenced in a study of beta chain features in type 1 diabetes. Expressed TCRB transcripts were sequenced because the isolated RNA had all been reverse transcribed beforehand. TCRdb's copy holds only in-frame clones and misses some; the assay was immunoSEQ multiplex PCR. Of 300,000 or so clones listed, roughly 8% are singletons. Sequenced material: central memory CD4+ T cells from blood. All receptors derive from a young woman in good health.

This clone was recorded a few times. The chain combines TRBV6-5 with TRBJ2-1; TRBD2 aligns across 9 bases. The germline gives CDR1 MNHEY, CDR2 SVGAGI. V lost 2 bases, J lost 14 bases, and 7 bases stayed unmatched. The CDR3 length is 13 residues. Here the CDR3 reads CASSYGSGGREFF. CDR3 bases: TGTGCCAGCAGTTACGGTTCTGGCGGGAGGGAGTTCTTC.

The V gene is TRBV7-2, the J gene TRBJ1-1, with D unclear. V lost 6 bases and J 5 bases, leaving 13 bases between the germline ends. CDR3 length: 13 residues. The germline V gene has CDR1 SGHTA and CDR2 FQGNSA. CDR3 bases: TGTGCCAGCAGGCAAACGTTACAAACTGAAGCTTTCTTT. Amino acid sequence: CASRQTLQTEAFF.

This clone was seen more than once but under ten times. CDR3: CASSTGTGKEKLFF. CDR3 DNA sequence: TGTGCCAGCAGCACCGGGACAGGGAAGGAAAAACTGTTTTTT. The chain couples TRBV21-1 to TRBJ1-4; TRBD1, as called in the table, went unchecked against the DNA. TRBV21-1 is a pseudogene. This CDR3 spans 14 amino acids.

There are a few counts of this clone. This chain connects TRBV9 to TRBJ2-1, with TRBD2 matching 8 bases. The CDR3 is made up of 15 amino acids. J was trimmed by 6 bases and V by 0 bases; bases with no gene match: 5. Germline V CDR1 and CDR2: SGDLS, YYNGEE. The CDR3 region has the DNA TGTGCCAGCAGCGTAGGTGGGACTAGAGGCAATGAGCAGTTCTTC. Its protein is CASSVGGTRGNEQFF. The whole variable domain, filled in from reference TRBV9 and TRBJ2-1, reads DSGVTQTPKHLITATGQRVTLRCSPRSGDLSVYWYQQSLDQGLQFLIQYYNGEERAKGNILERFSAQQFPDLHSELNLSSLELGDSALYFCASSVGGTRGNEQFFGPGTRLTVL.

The chain recombines TRBV28 with TRBJ2-1, with 7 bases identical to TRBD2. The germline CDR1 and CDR2 sequences are MDHEN and SYDVKM. The CDR3 runs 12 residues. The CDR3 region has the DNA TGTGCTTCTAGCGGTTACTACAATGAGCAGTTCTTC. As protein: CASSGYYNEQFF. The complete variable domain, with remaining parts taken from reference TRBV28 and TRBJ2-1, reads DVKVTQSSRYLVKRTGEKVFLECVQDMDHENMFWYRQDPGLGLRLIYFSYDVKMKEKGDIPEGYSVSREKKERFSLILESASTNQTSMYLCASSGYYNEQFFGPGTRLTVL.

This clone was counted between two and nine times. V is TRBV9 and J is TRBJ1-1; TRBD1 matches 9 bases. This CDR3 region has 14 residues. Trimming took 3 bases from V and 5 from J; bases not matched to a gene: 5. Germline loops: CDR1 SGDLS, CDR2 YYNGEE. Here the CDR3 DNA reads TGTGCCAGCAGCGCACAGGGGGCTGGGACTGAAGCTTTCTTT. This codes for CASSAQGAGTEAFF.

This clone was counted ten times or more. The chain combines TRBV11-2 with TRBJ2-6; D ambiguous. The germline gives CDR1 SGHAT, CDR2 FQNNGV. V was shortened by 3 bases and J by 0 bases, with 12 bases between the two germline ends. CDR3 length equals 17 residues. DNA of the CDR3: TGTGCCAGCAGCTTCGTGCGCCTCACCTCTGGGGCCAACGTCCTGACTTTC. Protein: CASSFVRLTSGANVLTF.

A few counts support this clone. The V gene is TRBV7-9, the J gene TRBJ2-1; D remains ambiguous. This CDR3 has 18 amino acids. The germline CDR1 and CDR2 sequences are SEHNR and FQNEAQ (reference sequence). V dropped 0 bases and J dropped 0 bases, with 15 bases sitting between them. CDR3 bases: TGTGCCAGCAGCTTAGCTTCTTCGTGGATGAGCTCCTACAATGAGCAGTTCTTC. Its protein product is CASSLASSWMSSYNEQFF.

This chain uses TRBV9 with TRBJ1-2; tentatively, D is TRBD1 (6 bases). The V gene lost 0 bases and the J gene lost 8 bases, with 17 bases spanning the gap. The V gene's germline CDR1 is SGDLS and CDR2 YYNGEE. The CDR3 length is 15 residues. The CDR3 protein is CASSVGLPEQGGYTF. The CDR3 DNA sequence: TGTGCCAGCAGCGTAGGGTTGCCCGAACAGGGAGGCTACACCTTC. The variable domain in full, completed from reference TRBV9 and TRBJ1-2, reads DSGVTQTPKHLITATGQRVTLRCSPRSGDLSVYWYQQSLDQGLQFLIQYYNGEERAKGNILERFSAQQFPDLHSELNLSSLELGDSALYFCASSVGLPEQGGYTFGSGTRLTVV.

This chain links TRBV29-1 with TRBJ2-5, with 11 bases that match TRBD2. Trimming removed 3 bases from V and 4 bases from J; junction bases left unmatched: 4. There are 14 residues in the CDR3. Looked up from germline, CDR1 is SQVTM and CDR2 is ANQGSEA. The CDR3 nucleotides read TGCAGCGTTGAGGCTAGCGGGAGGCGAGAGACCCAGTACTTC. Translated: CSVEASGRRETQYF.

This sequence joins TRBV5-6 and TRBJ1-2; 8 bases fit TRBD1. This CDR3 has 14 amino acids. J lost 3 bases, V lost 1 base, and 2 bases had no gene match. Germline lookup yields CDR1 SGHDT and CDR2 YYEEEE. As DNA, the CDR3 is TGTGCCAGCAGCTTGAACAGGGGGGACTATGGCTACACCTTC. This codes for CASSLNRGDYGYTF. Full variable domain (rest looked up from reference TRBV5-6 and TRBJ1-2): DAGVTQSPTHLIKTRGQQVTLRCSPKSGHDTVSWYQQALGQGPQFIFQYYEEEERQRGNFPDRFSGHQFPNYSSELNVNALLLGDSALYLCASSLNRGDYGYTFGSGTRLTVV.

This clone has only a few counts. The chain is built from TRBV7-9 and TRBJ1-4, with D maybe TRBD1 (6 bases). The V gene's germline CDR1 is SEHNR and CDR2 FQNEAQ (reference sequence). The length of the CDR3 is 15 residues. Trimming took off 1 base at V and 2 bases at J, with 8 bases between the two ends. The DNA for the CDR3 is TGTGCCAGCAGCTTAGGGCAGGGGACTAATGAAAAACTGTTTTTT. Protein: CASSLGQGTNEKLFF.

Points on this clone: Germline and junction disagree at one end, which may indicate a read error. The rearrangement joins TRBV7-2 to TRBJ2-7; 9 bases line up with TRBD2. The germline gives CDR1 SGHTA, CDR2 FQGNSA. The length of the CDR3 is 15 residues. The CDR3 nucleotides read TGTGCCAGCAGCTTCACCGGGACTAGCTCCTCCGAGCAGTACTTC. Translation gives CASSFTGTSSSEQYF.